Presented here are 30 T cell receptor beta chains from one specimen sequenced in a study of Graves' ophthalmopathy and Graves' hyperthyroidism. RNA transcripts were the source from which TCR beta CDR3 regions were amplified. RT-PCR with HTBI primers came first, then second-round multiplex PCR. TCRdb fed the multiplex PCR reads into MiXCR, producing one record per CDR3 protein. The profile shows hundreds of thousands of distinct CDR3 sequences, under 50% of them singletons. The sequenced sample was peripheral blood. These receptors were obtained from an adult man with Graves' ophthalmopathy.

This chain joins TRBV12-5 and TRBJ2-5; 7 bases are a match to TRBD2. Germline values: CDR1 LGHNT, CDR2 FRNRAP. V dropped 0 bases and J dropped 7; count of bases not matched to a gene: 11. The CDR3 totals 16 residues. This CDR3 reads CASGLVVAGELGTQYF. The CDR3 bases are TGTGCTAGTGGTTTGGTCGTGGCGGGGGAGCTAGGGACCCAGTACTTC.

The sample holds many counts of this clonotype. J is TRBJ2-5 and V is TRBV4-1; D is unclear. V was clipped by 0 bases and J by 6 bases, with 11 bases between them. Germline V gives CDR1 MGHRA, CDR2 YSYEKL. The CDR3 totals 14 residues. The CDR3 bases are TGCGCCAGCAGCCAAGACAGCGATCAACAGACCCAGTACTTC. This gives the protein CASSQDSDQQTQYF.

A remark on this clonotype: Sequence at one end of the junction differs from germline and may be a read error. The chain links TRBV10-3 to TRBJ2-1; 8 nucleotides line up with TRBD2. Per germline, CDR1 ENHRY and CDR2 SYGVKD. The CDR3 length is 15 residues. The CDR3 DNA reads as TGTGCCATTAGAGCGGGAGACGGATCCTACAATGGGCAGTTCTTC. This sequence encodes CAIRAGDGSYNGQFF.

This clonotype turned up a few times. V and J are TRBV30 and TRBJ1-2; D gene unclear. Germline CDR1 reads GTSNPN; CDR2 reads SVGIG (reference sequence). V gave up 0 bases and J gave up 4 bases, with 3 bases separating them. The CDR3 runs to 11 residues. The CDR3 region is CAWSVSYGYTF. The DNA of the CDR3 is TGTGCCTGGAGTGTAAGCTATGGCTACACCTTC.

Notes on this clonotype: Since no conserved phenylalanine or tryptophan closes the CDR3, a read error is the likely cause. The DNA is omitted, as the CDR3 cannot be located on it reliably, and the CDR3 follows TCRdb's listing. This CDR3 is CASSLSTGSLRWC. The genes are TRBV5-1 and TRBJ1-1; the table's D call, TRBD1, was not checked against the DNA. Inclusive of both ends, the CDR3 amounts to 13 amino acids. Germline lookup yields CDR1 SGHRS and CDR2 YFSETQ.

The gene calls are TRBV7-3 and TRBJ2-7; TRBD2 agrees at 13 bases. The end of the DNA fits TRBJ2-1 better, so the J call may be wrong. Germline loops: CDR1 SGHTA, CDR2 FQGTGA. The CDR3 is 14 residues long. DNA of the CDR3: TGTGCCAGCAGCTCCGGACTAGCGGGGGATGAGCAGTTCTTC. Protein product: CASSSGLAGDEQFF.

The sample holds many counts of this clonotype. Here the CDR3 reads CASSEEFELYGYTF. CDR3 bases: TGTGCCAGCAGTGAAGAATTCGAGCTCTATGGCTACACCTTC. The chain uses TRBV2 and TRBJ1-2; unclear D gene. Germline assignment: CDR1 SNHLY and CDR2 FYNNEI. There are 14 residues in the CDR3. Trimming stripped 1 base from V and 4 bases from J, with 10 bases between.

This clonotype was seen only a few times. The V gene is TRBV27, the J gene TRBJ2-7; perhaps TRBD2 as D (6 bases). This CDR3 has 15 residues. Germline assignment: CDR1 MNHEY and CDR2 SMNVEV (reference sequence). The V and J ends lost 2 bases and 2 bases respectively, with 13 bases between them. The CDR3 reads CASSLLGGLTYEQYF. DNA for the CDR3: TGTGCCAGCAGTTTACTCGGGGGACTGACCTACGAGCAGTACTTC.

This clonotype was counted ten times or more. V gene TRBV7-3 combines with J gene TRBJ2-6; the D gene is possibly TRBD1 (6 bases). CDR1 and CDR2 from the germline V gene are SGHTA and FQGTGA. This CDR3 contains 16 residues. Trimming took 6 bases from V and 0 from J, leaving 12 bases between them. The CDR3 region is CASRRTGSSGANVLTF. The CDR3 DNA reads as TGTGCCAGCAGACGAACAGGGAGCTCTGGGGCCAACGTCCTGACTTTC.

This clonotype was counted many times. The chain carries TRBV29-1 and TRBJ2-5; D not certain. V was clipped by 5 bases and J by 1 base, with 14 bases between them. Per germline, CDR1 SQVTM and CDR2 ANQGSEA. CDR3 length equals 14 residues. CDR3 sequence reads: CSVTGWALQETQYF. CDR3 bases: TGCAGCGTTACCGGGTGGGCACTCCAAGAGACCCAGTACTTC. The variable domain in full, completed from reference TRBV29-1 and TRBJ2-5, reads SAVISQKPSRDICQRGTSLTIQCQVDSQVTMMFWYRQQPGQSLTLIATANQGSEATYESGFVIDKFPISRPNLTFSTLTVSNMSPEDSSIYLCSVTGWALQETQYFGPGTRLLVL.

The rearrangement links TRBV12-5 to TRBJ2-7, with 9 positions matching TRBD2. Germline lookup yields CDR1 LGHNT and CDR2 FRNRAP. The CDR3 length is 16 residues. V was pared by 3 bases and J by 2 bases, with 8 bases of the junction left unmatched. In DNA, the CDR3 is TGTGCTAGTGGTTTTGCCGCGGGGGGGGAGGCCTACGAGCAGTACTTC. It codes for CASGFAAGGEAYEQYF.

V usage is TRBV2 and J usage is TRBJ2-6; perhaps TRBD1 as D (5 bases). From germline, CDR1 is SNHLY and CDR2 FYNNEI. Trimming took 7 bases from V and 4 from J, leaving 14 bases between them. The CDR3 runs 15 residues. CDR3 loop: CASTRDRSGANVLTF. In nucleotides, the CDR3 is TGTGCCAGCACAAGAGACAGATCGGGGGCCAACGTCCTGACTTTC.

The chain couples TRBV29-1 to TRBJ1-4, with D possibly matching TRBD1 (6 bases). Germline V lookup: CDR1 SQVTM, CDR2 ANQGSEA. Trimming removed 6 bases from V and 4 bases from J, with 15 bases in between. The CDR3 extends over 14 amino acids. The CDR3 reads CSVERQEVNEKLFF. In DNA form, the CDR3 reads TGCAGCGTCGAACGACAGGAGGTTAATGAAAAACTGTTTTTT. Together with reference TRBV29-1 and TRBJ1-4, the CDR3 gives the full variable domain: SAVISQKPSRDICQRGTSLTIQCQVDSQVTMMFWYRQQPGQSLTLIATANQGSEATYESGFVIDKFPISRPNLTFSTLTVSNMSPEDSSIYLCSVERQEVNEKLFFGSGTQLSVL.

This clonotype has only a few counts. The rearrangement joins TRBV25-1 to TRBJ1-5, with D perhaps matching TRBD1 (5 bases). V was pared by 6 bases and J by 2 bases, with 11 bases between. Per the germline V gene, CDR1 is MGHDK and CDR2 is SYGVNS. The CDR3 loop spans 14 amino acids. DNA for the CDR3: TGTGCCAGCAGCCGCGGGGACGGCAATCAGCCCCAGCATTTT. This sequence encodes CASSRGDGNQPQHF.

The chain couples TRBV12-5 to TRBJ2-2; 8 nucleotides agree with TRBD1. Germline trimming cut 0 bases from V and 3 bases from J; bases unmatched to any gene: 3. The length of the CDR3 is 16 residues. CDR1 and CDR2 (germline): LGHNT, FRNRAP. The CDR3: CASGLVQGAYTGELFF. DNA for the CDR3: TGTGCTAGTGGTTTGGTGCAGGGGGCGTACACCGGGGAGCTGTTTTTT.

The chain employs TRBV25-1 and TRBJ1-1; TRBD1 agrees at 8 bases. The CDR3 extends over 14 amino acids. V dropped 5 bases and J dropped 6; count of bases not matched to a gene: 8. CDR1 and CDR2 from the germline V gene are MGHDK and SYGVNS. CDR3 region: CASSLTGAAPEAFF. The DNA for the CDR3 is TGTGCCAGCAGTCTGACAGGGGCAGCTCCTGAAGCTTTCTTT. Supplemented by reference TRBV25-1 and TRBJ1-1, the full variable domain reads EADIYQTPRYLVIGTGKKITLECSQTMGHDKMYWYQQDPGMELHLIHYSYGVNSTEKGDLSSESTVSRIRTEHFPLTLESARPSHTSQYLCASSLTGAAPEAFFGQGTRLTVV.

The chain couples TRBV29-1 to TRBJ2-7; 10 bases are a match to TRBD2. The CDR3 is 16 amino acids. In germline, CDR1 is SQVTM, CDR2 ANQGSEA. V gave up 3 bases and J gave up 4 bases; unmatched junction bases: 12. DNA for the CDR3: TGCAGCGTTGATGTCATACTAGCGGGAAAGGAATACGAGCAGTACTTC. Residues: CSVDVILAGKEYEQYF.

The chain couples TRBV12-3 or TRBV12-4 to TRBJ1-6, with 10 bases matching TRBD1. V lost 6 bases to trimming and J lost 7 bases; unmatched junction nucleotides: 3. The CDR3 length is 14 residues. CDR3 sequence reads: CASRGQGLNSPLHF. The CDR3 DNA is TGTGCCAGCAGGGGACAGGGGTTAAATTCACCCCTCCACTTT.

As concerns this clonotype: Given a much more abundant clone one base away, this may be a read error. The chain uses TRBV7-9 and TRBJ2-7; 7 bases line up with TRBD2. The CDR3 loop spans 14 amino acids. The V gene end was trimmed by 0 bases and the J gene end by 7 bases; junction bases not matched to a gene: 6. CDR1 is SEHNR and CDR2 is FQNEAQ in the germline V gene (reference sequence). CDR3 residues: CASSLAPGLPEQYF. Written as DNA, the CDR3 is TGTGCCAGCAGCTTAGCTCCGGGACTACCAGAGCAGTACTTC.

This clonotype occurred many times. This chain links TRBV7-9 with TRBJ2-5; D is possibly TRBD1 (6 bases). Per the germline V gene, CDR1 is SEHNR and CDR2 is FQNEAQ (reference sequence). The CDR3 is 12 residues long. V was shortened by 5 bases and J by 2 bases, with 6 bases between the two germline ends. CDR3 in amino acids: CASSRGQETQYF. The CDR3 bases are TGTGCCAGCAGCAGGGGGCAAGAGACCCAGTACTTC.

This clonotype was seen a few times. J is TRBJ1-1 and V is TRBV14, with a possible D match to TRBD1 (5 bases). Trimming cost V 4 bases and J 4 bases, with 19 bases left between them. CDR3 length: 16 amino acids. CDR1 SGHDN and CDR2 FVKESK come from the germline V gene. This chain's CDR3 is CASSPPGGARFTEAFF. CDR3 nucleotides: TGTGCCAGCAGCCCACCGGGTGGGGCGCGGTTCACTGAAGCTTTCTTT.

This clonotype has more than one count but fewer than ten. DNA of the CDR3: TGTGCCAGCAGCCAATCGGGGGCTTCCTACGAGCAGTACTTC. Its protein is CASSQSGASYEQYF. The chain employs TRBV3-1 and TRBJ2-7; D is tentatively TRBD1 or TRBD2 (6 bases each). The CDR3 extends over 14 amino acids. V lost 2 bases to trimming and J lost 1 base, with 9 bases between them. CDR1 is LGHDT and CDR2 is YNNKEL in the germline V gene (reference sequence).

At least ten counts were recorded for this clonotype. The rearrangement links TRBV9 to TRBJ1-2, with D uncertain. The V gene's germline CDR1 is SGDLS and CDR2 YYNGEE. V was pared by 0 bases and J by 8 bases, with 11 bases between. The CDR3 is 13 residues long. Written as DNA, the CDR3 is TGTGCCAGCAGCGTAGGGCTGGGTACCGGCTACACCTTC. Protein sequence: CASSVGLGTGYTF.

V and J are TRBV10-3 and TRBJ1-4; D perhaps matches TRBD1 (5 bases). CDR3 length: 13 amino acids. Deletions cut 10 bases from V and 8 bases from J, with 17 bases between. Germline values: CDR1 ENHRY, CDR2 SYGVKD. The CDR3 region is CANAAGLGEKLFF. The CDR3 DNA sequence: TGTGCCAACGCCGCAGGGTTGGGCGAAAAACTGTTTTTT.

The chain employs TRBV2 and TRBJ2-5; D is undetermined. Trimming stripped 0 bases from V and 2 bases from J, with 10 bases between. This CDR3 region has 15 residues. Per the germline V gene, CDR1 is SNHLY and CDR2 is FYNNEI. The CDR3 region has the DNA TGTGCCAGCAGTGAAGCGCCCCCCAGGCAAGAGACCCAGTACTTC. Translating gives CASSEAPPRQETQYF.

The chain has TRBV10-3 and TRBJ2-7, with a tentative D call TRBD1 (5 bases). The germline V gene has CDR1 ENHRY and CDR2 SYGVKD. V was trimmed by 10 bases and J by 1 base, leaving 17 bases between them. CDR3 size: 14 residues. The CDR3 bases are TGTGCCAGCAGGAGACAGCATTTTTCCTACGAGCAGTACTTC. Its protein is CASRRQHFSYEQYF.

To note about this clonotype: Just one base apart from a much larger clone, this may be a read error. The final CDR3 position lacks the conserved phenylalanine or tryptophan, pointing to a likely read error. This sequence joins TRBV5-1 and TRBJ1-1; D call uncertain. Germline lookup yields CDR1 SGHRS and CDR2 YFSETQ. The V and J ends lost 1 base and 2 bases respectively, with 12 bases between them. This CDR3 spans 15 amino acids. The CDR3: CASSLTLGTNTEAFL. CDR3 nucleotide sequence: TGCGCCAGCAGCTTGACACTTGGCACAAACACTGAAGCTTTCCTT.

Many counts were recorded for this clonotype. The chain couples TRBV7-8 to TRBJ2-7; tentatively, D is TRBD1 (6 bases). Trimming shortened V by 0 bases and J by 1 base, and 10 bases separated the two germline ends. This CDR3 contains 15 residues. Germline CDR1 SGHVS, CDR2 FQNEAQ. The CDR3 nucleotides read TGTGCCAGCAGCTTAGCGAGGGACACTTCCTACGAGCAGTACTTC. It specifies CASSLARDTSYEQYF.

The genes are TRBV11-3 and TRBJ1-1; maybe TRBD1 (5 bases). The CDR3 is made up of 13 amino acids. The germline V and J ends were trimmed by 7 bases and 6 bases, with 15 bases remaining between them. Germline CDR1 is SGHNT and CDR2 is YENEEA. The CDR3 DNA follows: TGTGCCAGCACCTTCTCGGGGGACCCTGAAGCTTTCTTT. Its translation is CASTFSGDPEAFF.

A few counts support this clonotype. The chain carries TRBV7-3 and TRBJ1-2; the D gene is possibly TRBD1 (5 bases). The V end was cut by 5 bases, the J end by 4 bases, with 14 bases between. The CDR3 has 14 residues. Germline V lookup: CDR1 SGHTA, CDR2 FQGTGA. The CDR3 DNA sequence: TGTGCCAGCAGCCGACAGTCTGAAGTCTATGGCTACACCTTC. Protein: CASSRQSEVYGYTF.